This T cell receptor (delta chain) derives from a study of human gamma delta and Vdelta1 T cells. Study results and limitations: Polyclonal Delta One T cells reportedly showed broad cytotoxic targeting of acute myeloid leukemia.

The CDR3 has 17 residues. The trim removed 3 bases at V and 0 bases at J, leaving 10 bases unmatched. The germline CDR1 and CDR2 sequences are TSWWSYY and QGS. The sample holds a few counts of this clone. The antigen is unknown. TCRdb reran clone calling via CATT on the PCR reads. The table has thousands of delta-chain clones, about 40% seen once. This clonotype was obtained from a human donor in good health. The gene calls are TRDV1 and TRDJ1; 7 nucleotides align to TRDD3. Sample: Vdelta1 gamma-delta T cells from blood grown in culture (DOT cells). Here the CDR3 reads CALGDPGLTGDTDKLIF. CDR3 in DNA: TGTGCTCTTGGGGACCCGGGGTTGACTGGGGACACCGATAAACTCATCTTT.